These 22 T cell receptor beta chains were all obtained from the same sample, sequenced in a study of blood T cell repertoires in COVID-19. Here immunoSEQ multiplex PCR was the method, and the copy in TCRdb shows in-frame clones only, minus some. The table shows under 300,000 clones, with approximately 90% occurring only once. The sequenced sample was peripheral blood. The receptors shown here come from a woman aged 40 to 50 who had recovered from COVID-19.

The chain recombines TRBV6-5 with TRBJ2-7; 8 bases map to TRBD1. Germline V gives CDR1 MNHEY, CDR2 SVGAGI. This CDR3 is 15 amino acids long. The V and J ends lost 2 bases and 2 bases, in that order; junction bases with no gene match: 5. In DNA, the CDR3 is TGTGCCAGCAGTTACCCAGGGGGCGCAGCCTACGAGCAGTACTTC. This encodes CASSYPGGAAYEQYF.

This rearrangement joins TRBV16 to TRBJ1-6; the D gene is possibly TRBD1 (6 bases). Trimming took 7 bases from V and 6 from J, leaving 19 bases between them. CDR3 length equals 16 residues. Germline values: CDR1 KGHSY, CDR2 FQNENV. The CDR3 protein is CASTLTGPRGNSPLHF. The CDR3 DNA reads as TGTGCCAGCACCCTAACAGGGCCTCGGGGTAATTCACCCCTCCACTTT.

The V and J genes are TRBV11-3 and TRBJ2-7; 10 positions match TRBD2. CDR3 length: 15 amino acids. The V and J ends lost 3 bases and 1 base, in that order; junction bases with no gene match: 3. Germline lookup yields CDR1 SGHNT and CDR2 YENEEA. The CDR3 loop reads CASSFRTSGSYEQYF. For the CDR3, the DNA is TGTGCCAGCAGCTTTAGGACTAGCGGATCCTACGAGCAGTACTTC.

The genes are TRBV7-2 and TRBJ1-1, with a tentative D call TRBD1 (5 bases). Germline V lookup: CDR1 SGHTA, CDR2 FQGNSA. This CDR3 contains 11 residues. The CDR3 DNA reads as TGTGCGTCGGGGGAAAACACTGAAGCTTTCTTT. This encodes CASGENTEAFF.

V is TRBV6-5 and J is TRBJ1-5; D is perhaps TRBD1 (6 bases). CDR1 and CDR2 (germline): MNHEY, SVGAGI. The germline V and J ends were trimmed by 6 bases and 7 bases, with 16 bases remaining between them. The CDR3 totals 14 residues. The CDR3 here is CASSPDSPRQPQHF. CDR3 in DNA: TGTGCCAGCAGCCCGGACAGTCCTAGGCAGCCCCAGCATTTT.

The chain carries TRBV9 and TRBJ2-1; D not resolved. Germline CDR1 and CDR2: SGDLS and YYNGEE. V was trimmed by 0 bases and J by 0 bases, leaving 16 bases between them. The CDR3 is 18 amino acids. The chain's CDR3 is CASSVEAPAPSSYNEQFF. The CDR3 DNA follows: TGTGCCAGCAGCGTAGAAGCCCCAGCGCCCAGCTCCTACAATGAGCAGTTCTTC.

The V gene is TRBV7-2, the J gene TRBJ1-5; 7 bases are shared with TRBD1. Trimming took 2 bases from V and 6 from J; bases not matched to a gene: 7. Per the germline V gene, CDR1 is SGHTA and CDR2 is FQGNSA. The CDR3 covers 15 residues. CDR3 protein: CASSLSPDRRQPQHF. CDR3 nucleotides: TGTGCCAGCAGCTTATCCCCGGACAGGCGTCAGCCCCAGCATTTT.

Here the CDR3 reads CASSPRTGGSNQPQHF. CDR3 sequence (DNA): TGTGCCAGCAGCCCCCGGACAGGCGGTAGCAATCAGCCCCAGCATTTT. The chain combines TRBV5-4 with TRBJ1-5, with 7 bases aligning to TRBD1. This CDR3 comprises 16 residues. Unmatched junction bases numbered 7, after V lost 4 bases and J lost 0 bases. Germline-derived CDR1 and CDR2 are SGHNT and YYREEE (reference sequence).

J is TRBJ1-1 and V is TRBV7-2; D is possibly TRBD1 (5 bases). Germline V gene data show CDR1 as SGHTA and CDR2 as FQGNSA. V lost 1 base and J lost 4, with 13 bases in between. The length of the CDR3 is 15 residues. The CDR3 DNA is TGTGCCAGCAGCTTAGTGGAGGGGCCGGGCACTGAAGCTTTCTTT. It encodes CASSLVEGPGTEAFF.

The chain links TRBV5-1 to TRBJ2-1; 9 bases fit TRBD2. The V segment lost 4 bases and the J segment 7 bases; nucleotides outside the gene matches: 9. This CDR3 contains 15 residues. Germline V gene data show CDR1 as SGHRS and CDR2 as YFSETQ. The CDR3 region is CASSNGGSGRNEQFF. DNA of the CDR3: TGCGCCAGCAGCAACGGGGGTAGCGGGAGAAATGAGCAGTTCTTC.

This sequence joins TRBV18 and TRBJ2-1, with a tentative D call TRBD2 (6 bases). From germline, CDR1 is KGHSH and CDR2 LQKENI. CDR3 size: 16 residues. With 2 bases removed from V and 5 bases from J, the gap between germline ends came to 16 bases. This CDR3 reads CASSPGLGEAHNEQFF. The CDR3 DNA reads TGTGCCAGCTCACCAGGGTTGGGGGAGGCCCACAATGAGCAGTTCTTC.

The gene calls are TRBV30 and TRBJ1-2, with D perhaps TRBD1 (5 bases). The V and J ends lost 0 bases and 2 bases respectively, with 7 bases between them. The CDR3 length is 13 residues. Looked up from germline, CDR1 is GTSNPN and CDR2 is SVGIG (reference sequence). The CDR3 loop is CAWSVGANYGYTF. CDR3 sequence (DNA): TGTGCCTGGAGTGTAGGGGCAAACTATGGCTACACCTTC.

J is TRBJ2-3 and V is TRBV6-5; D not resolved. Trimming stripped 6 bases from V and 1 base from J, with 11 bases between. The CDR3 has 14 amino acids. Germline V gives CDR1 MNHEY, CDR2 SVGAGI. CDR3 protein: CASSLERGTDTQYF. The CDR3 DNA is TGTGCCAGCAGCCTGGAACGGGGCACAGATACGCAGTATTTT.

Worth noting for this clone: A read error may account for a junction end that differs from germline. The rearrangement uses TRBV30 and TRBJ1-1, with D possibly being TRBD1 (6 bases). The germline gives CDR1 GTSNPN, CDR2 SVGIG (reference sequence). There are 12 residues in the CDR3. The CDR3 protein is CAWSAGGWQGPF. As DNA, the CDR3 is TGTGCCTGGAGTGCGGGGGGCTGGCAAGGTCCCTTT. The full variable domain, completed using reference TRBV30 and TRBJ1-1, is SQTIHQWPATLVQPVGSPLSLECTVEGTSNPNLYWYRQAAGRGLQLLFYSVGIGQISSEVPQNLSASRPQDRQFILSSKKLLLSDSGFYLCAWSAGGWQGPFGQGTRLTVV.

The gene calls are TRBV6-2 or TRBV6-3 and TRBJ1-6, with 8 bases fitting TRBD1. V gave up 5 bases and J gave up 9 bases; unmatched junction bases: 9. There are 15 residues in the CDR3. Per the germline V gene, CDR1 is MNHEY and CDR2 is SVGEGT. CDR3 sequence (DNA): TGTGCCAGCAGTGCGCGACAGGGGCAATCTTCACCCCTCCACTTT. It is translated as CASSARQGQSSPLHF.

This rearrangement joins TRBV5-4 to TRBJ2-4; 7 positions match TRBD2. Germline CDR1 and CDR2: SGHNT and YYREEE (reference sequence). The ends lost 4 bases at V and 5 bases at J; junction bases unmatched: 6. The CDR3 sequence is 14 residues long. For the CDR3, the DNA is TGTGCCAGCAGCCAATCGGGAGGCCAAAACATTCAGTACTTC. Its translation is CASSQSGGQNIQYF.

The chain is built from TRBV18 and TRBJ1-2; 7 bases agree with TRBD1. CDR3 length equals 15 residues. Germline CDR1 reads KGHSH; CDR2 reads LQKENI. After removal of 2 bases from V and 2 bases from J, the junction contained 5 bases not matched to a gene. The CDR3 coding sequence is TGTGCCAGCTCACCAGGGACAGCTTCCAACTATGGCTACACCTTC. Translating it yields CASSPGTASNYGYTF.

The chain recombines TRBV7-2 with TRBJ1-2, with 7 bases matching TRBD1. The CDR3 sequence is 14 residues long. V shed 5 bases, J shed 8 bases, and the junction held 11 bases outside the gene matches. Germline V gene data show CDR1 as SGHTA and CDR2 as FQGNSA. This CDR3 is CASSPLRGGEGYTF. The CDR3 bases are TGTGCCAGCAGCCCCCTGAGAGGGGGCGAGGGCTACACCTTC.

The rearrangement uses TRBV29-1 and TRBJ1-3, with TRBD1 matching 8 bases. Trimming cost V 6 bases and J 4 bases; bases outside gene matches: 5. The CDR3 covers 13 residues. Germline V gene lookup returns CDR1 SQVTM and CDR2 ANQGSEA. The CDR3 region has the DNA TGCAGCGTCGCCCAGGGGGCAGGAAACACCATATATTTT. Its protein product is CSVAQGAGNTIYF.

The rearrangement joins TRBV19 to TRBJ2-6; TRBD1 matches 7 bases. The V gene's germline CDR1 is LNHDA and CDR2 SQIVND (reference sequence). The CDR3 has 17 residues. The V and J ends lost 10 bases and 0 bases, in that order; junction bases with no gene match: 12. The CDR3 spells CAISTGTELSGANVLTF. The CDR3 DNA reads as TGTGCCATCTCAACCGGGACAGAGCTCTCTGGGGCCAACGTCCTGACTTTC.

This clone showed up just a few times. The V and J genes are TRBV19 and TRBJ1-2; tentatively, D is TRBD1 (5 bases). Between the trimmed V and J ends, which lost 5 bases and 2 bases, there was a span of 15 bases. This CDR3 spans 15 amino acids. From germline, CDR1 is LNHDA and CDR2 SQIVND (reference sequence). The CDR3: CASSPPGGANYGYTF. CDR3 in DNA: TGTGCCAGTAGTCCCCCAGGAGGGGCCAACTATGGCTACACCTTC.

The J gene is TRBJ1-3, the V gene TRBV5-1; possible D gene TRBD1, 6 bases. V was clipped by 4 bases and J by 4 bases, with 9 bases between them. The CDR3 extends over 13 amino acids. From germline, CDR1 is SGHRS and CDR2 YFSETQ. DNA for the CDR3: TGCGCCAGCAGCCAGGGACAAGGAAACACCATATATTTT. Its protein is CASSQGQGNTIYF.